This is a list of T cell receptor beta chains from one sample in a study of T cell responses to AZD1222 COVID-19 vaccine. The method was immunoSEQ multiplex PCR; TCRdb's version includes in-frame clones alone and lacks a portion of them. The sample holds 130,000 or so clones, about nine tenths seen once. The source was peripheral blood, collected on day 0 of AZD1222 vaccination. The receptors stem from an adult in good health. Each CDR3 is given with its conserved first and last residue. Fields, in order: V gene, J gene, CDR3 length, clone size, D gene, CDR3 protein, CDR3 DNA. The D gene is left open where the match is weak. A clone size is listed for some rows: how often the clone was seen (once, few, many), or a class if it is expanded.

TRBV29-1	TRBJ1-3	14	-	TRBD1	CSVGTGTSGNTIYF	TGCAGCGTCGGGACAGGGACCTCTGGAAACACCATATATTTT
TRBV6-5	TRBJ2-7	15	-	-	CASSYSRVLTYEQYF	TGTGCCAGCAGTTACTCAAGGGTTCTTACCTACGAGCAGTACTTC
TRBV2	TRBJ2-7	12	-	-	CASSVNLIEQYF	TGTGCCAGCAGTGTGAACCTTATTGAGCAGTACTTC
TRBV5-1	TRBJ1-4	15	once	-	CASSPDGSTNEKLFF	TGCGCCAGCAGCCCTGACGGTTCAACTAATGAAAAACTGTTTTTT
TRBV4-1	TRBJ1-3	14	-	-	CASSHQGSGNTIYF	TGCGCCAGCAGCCACCAGGGCTCTGGAAACACCATATATTTT
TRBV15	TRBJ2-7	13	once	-	CATSLGTRFEQYF	TGTGCCACCAGCCTAGGCACAAGGTTCGAGCAGTACTTC
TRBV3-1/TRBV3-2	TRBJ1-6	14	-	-	CASRGGLENSPLHF	TGTGCCAGCCGGGGGGGACTTGAGAATTCACCCCTCCACTTT
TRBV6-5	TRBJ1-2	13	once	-	CASSPPEGHGYTF	TGTGCCAGCAGTCCTCCGGAGGGGCATGGCTACACCTTC
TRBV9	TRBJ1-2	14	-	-	CASSVVGQGNGYTF	TGTGCCAGCAGCGTGGTTGGGCAGGGGAATGGCTACACCTTC
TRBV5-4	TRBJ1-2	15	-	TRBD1	CASSPGQGWGYGYTF	TGTGCCAGCAGCCCAGGACAGGGCTGGGGCTATGGCTACACCTTC
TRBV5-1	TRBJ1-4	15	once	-	CASSTSGILEEKLFF	TGCGCCAGCAGCACTAGTGGGATCTTGGAGGAAAAACTGTTTTTT
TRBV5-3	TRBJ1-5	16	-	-	CARSHYHREGNQPQHF	TGTGCCAGAAGCCACTACCACAGGGAGGGCAATCAGCCCCAGCATTTT
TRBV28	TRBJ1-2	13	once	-	CASRPPGAGGYTF	TGTGCCAGCAGGCCGCCGGGGGCGGGTGGCTACACCTTC
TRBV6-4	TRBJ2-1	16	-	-	CASREMWIRRYNEQFF	TGTGCCAGCAGAGAGATGTGGATTCGGAGATACAATGAGCAGTTCTTC
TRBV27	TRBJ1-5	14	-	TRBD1	CASRTGVSNQPQHF	TGTGCCAGCAGAACAGGGGTTAGCAATCAGCCCCAGCATTTT
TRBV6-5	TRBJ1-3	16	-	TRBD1	CASSYSGTGSGNTIYF	TGTGCCAGCAGTTACTCTGGGACAGGGTCAGGAAACACCATATATTTT
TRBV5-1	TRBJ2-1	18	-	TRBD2	CASSVKLATSGDRNEQFF	TGCGCCAGCAGCGTAAAGCTAGCAACTAGCGGAGATCGCAATGAGCAGTTCTTC
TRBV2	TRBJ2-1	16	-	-	CASTHRDIRYGDEQFF	TGTGCCAGCACCCACCGGGACATAAGGTATGGCGATGAGCAGTTCTTC
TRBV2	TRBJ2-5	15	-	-	CASRGVRDTMRTQYF	TGTGCCAGCAGGGGTGTTCGGGACACCATGCGCACCCAGTACTTC
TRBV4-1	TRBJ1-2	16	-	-	CASSQPLGRGAGGYTF	TGCGCCAGCAGCCAGCCCCTGGGTAGAGGGGCGGGTGGCTACACCTTC
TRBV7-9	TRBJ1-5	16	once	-	CASSLNYGVSNQPQHF	TGTGCCAGCAGCTTAAATTACGGTGTTAGCAATCAGCCCCAGCATTTT
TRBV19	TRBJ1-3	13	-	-	CASSSPGSYTIYF	TGTGCCAGTAGTAGTCCGGGATCGTACACCATATATTTT
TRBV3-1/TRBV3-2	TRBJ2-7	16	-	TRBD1	CASSLDRDRAIGEQYF	TGTGCCAGCAGCCTTGACCGGGACAGGGCTATTGGCGAGCAGTACTTC
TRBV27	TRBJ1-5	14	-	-	CASSLTLGGQPQHF	TGTGCCAGCAGTTTAACTCTGGGTGGTCAGCCCCAGCATTTT
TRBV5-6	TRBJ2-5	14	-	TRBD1	CASSPGTGGETQYF	TGTGCCAGCAGCCCCGGGACAGGGGGTGAGACCCAGTACTTC
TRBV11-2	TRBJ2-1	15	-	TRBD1	CASSIDRGSYNEQFF	TGTGCCAGCAGCATCGACAGGGGGAGCTACAATGAGCAGTTCTTC
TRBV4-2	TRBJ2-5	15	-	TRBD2	CASSQGLAGQETQYF	TGTGCCAGCAGCCAAGGACTAGCGGGACAGGAGACCCAGTACTTC
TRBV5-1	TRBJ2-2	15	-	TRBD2	CASSFSGRAAGELFF	TGCGCCAGCAGCTTCAGCGGGAGGGCGGCCGGGGAGCTGTTTTTT
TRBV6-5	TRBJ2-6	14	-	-	CASPGFTGANVLTF	TGTGCCAGCCCAGGGTTCACTGGGGCCAACGTCCTGACTTTC
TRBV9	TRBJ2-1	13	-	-	CASSGGPYNEQFF	TGTGCCAGCAGCGGGGGTCCTTACAATGAGCAGTTCTTC
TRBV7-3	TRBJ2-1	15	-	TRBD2	CASSSPGGPHNEQFF	TGTGCCAGCAGCTCCCCGGGAGGGCCCCACAATGAGCAGTTCTTC
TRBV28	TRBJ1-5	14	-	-	CASSFWAGGQPQHF	TGTGCCAGCAGTTTTTGGGCAGGCGGACAGCCCCAGCATTTT
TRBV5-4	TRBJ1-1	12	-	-	CASRSSNTEAFF	TGTGCCAGCAGGTCGTCGAACACTGAAGCTTTCTTT
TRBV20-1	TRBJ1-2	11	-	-	CTPGEDYGYTF	TGCACCCCGGGGGAGGACTATGGCTACACCTTC
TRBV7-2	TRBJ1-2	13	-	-	CASSGRSGYGYTF	TGTGCCAGCAGCGGCCGTTCGGGCTATGGCTACACCTTC
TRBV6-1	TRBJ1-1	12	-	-	CASSERVTEAFF	TGTGCCAGCAGTGAACGGGTGACTGAAGCTTTCTTT
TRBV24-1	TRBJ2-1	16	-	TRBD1	CATSDLIGDRVNEQFF	TGTGCCACCAGTGATTTAATTGGGGACAGGGTGAATGAGCAGTTCTTC
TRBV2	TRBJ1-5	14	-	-	CASSELGDNQPQHF	TGTGCCAGCAGTGAATTGGGGGACAATCAGCCCCAGCATTTT
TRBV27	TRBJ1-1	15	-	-	CASRAAGLLNTEAFF	TGTGCCAGCAGAGCAGCGGGACTTTTGAACACTGAAGCTTTCTTT
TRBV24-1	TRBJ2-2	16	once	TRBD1	CATSDSDRGRSGELFF	TGTGCCACCAGTGATTCGGACAGGGGGCGTTCGGGGGAGCTGTTTTTT
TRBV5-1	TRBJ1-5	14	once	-	CASSLGMPNQPQHF	TGCGCCAGCAGCTTGGGCATGCCCAATCAGCCCCAGCATTTT
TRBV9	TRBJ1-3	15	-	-	CASSVAVSSGNTIYF	TGTGCCAGCAGCGTAGCGGTAAGCTCTGGAAACACCATATATTTT
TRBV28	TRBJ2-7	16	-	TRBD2	CASSSLAGERSYEQYF	TGTGCCAGCAGTTCCCTAGCGGGAGAACGATCCTACGAGCAGTACTTC
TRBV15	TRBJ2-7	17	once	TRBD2	CATSINLLAGQPYEQYF	TGTGCCACCAGCATCAACCTACTAGCGGGTCAACCCTACGAGCAGTACTTC
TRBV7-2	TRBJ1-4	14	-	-	CASSLALRGEKLFF	TGTGCCAGCAGCTTAGCGCTCCGGGGGGAAAAACTGTTTTTT
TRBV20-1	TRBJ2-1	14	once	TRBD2	CSASSASGTSEQFF	TGCAGTGCTAGTTCGGCTAGCGGGACCAGTGAGCAGTTCTTC
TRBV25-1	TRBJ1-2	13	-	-	CASSPGINYGYTF	TGTGCCAGCAGCCCAGGGATTAACTATGGCTACACCTTC
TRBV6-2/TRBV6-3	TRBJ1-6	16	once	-	CASSSTGTRVNSPLHF	TGTGCCAGCAGTTCTACCGGGACCCGGGTAAATTCACCCCTCCACTTT